This T cell receptor (beta chain) stems from a study of blood T cell repertoires in COVID-19. Germline V gene sequence: CDR1 LNHDA, CDR2 SQIVND (reference sequence). The length of the CDR3 is 14 residues. Trimming stripped 3 bases from V and 3 bases from J, with 8 bases between. The data were produced by immunoSEQ multiplex PCR, yet TCRdb's version contains in-frame clones alone and is incomplete. This table has about 300,000 clones, around 88% appearing once. The material sequenced was peripheral blood. The clonotype comes from a woman aged 45-59 years with acute or convalescent COVID-19. The V gene is TRBV19, the J gene TRBJ1-4; unclear D gene. The CDR3 nucleotides read TGTGCCAGTAGTATGTCCGTCTCTAATGAAAAACTGTTTTTT. Its protein is CASSMSVSNEKLFF.